The source of this TCR beta chain is a study of shared T cell receptors in the human thymus. Trimming removed 5 bases from V and 5 bases from J; junction bases left unmatched: 8. CDR1 and CDR2 (germline): SGHDT, YYEEEE. There are 15 residues in the CDR3. Clones were sequenced by immunoSEQ multiplex PCR, and TCRdb holds only the in-frame ones, with some missing. The data contain hundreds of thousands of clones, about 84% of them singletons. The sample also formed part of further work on human thymus T cells. As reported in that work: Healthy Finnish infants having corrective surgery for congenital heart defects served as donors. Thymic samples were excised during corrective heart operations. Among thymic and blood repertoires, usage of V and J genes appeared biased. Related research has reported that thymic repertoires overlap highly among unrelated individuals.

The chain links TRBV5-6 to TRBJ2-1, with 9 bases aligning to TRBD1. The TCR comes from a boy less than two years old with a congenital heart defect. Sequencing used thymocytes. CDR3 in DNA: TGTGCCAGCAGGCCCGACAGGGGGACCCACAATGAGCAGTTCTTC. Its protein is CASRPDRGTHNEQFF.